This paragraph reports one T cell receptor (beta chain). Its antigen is still unknown. TCRdb analysed the 5' RACE reads with MiXCR anew, one entry per CDR3 protein. The table has approximately 610,000 distinct CDR3 sequences, around 16% seen once. This sample was included in a study of T cells after yellow fever vaccination. Study-wide background: Preparation of the low-cell-number fractions used SMART-Seq v4 Ultra Low Input.

Points from the study as a whole: Reappearance after the booster was seen for most primary-vaccination clones, at 95% to 96% CD4 and around 90% CD8. Contaminants from the bulk population, in the form of abundant clonotypes, could be found in FACS-sorted repertoires.

The source is a man aged 18 to 30 who received the YFV17D yellow fever vaccine. The sample in question was PBMCs, obtained more than 4 days after the first yellow fever vaccination.

Here the CDR3 DNA reads TGCGCCAGCAGCTTGGCCGCGCTTCCCCGGGCCATGCCAGATACGCAGTATTTT. It codes for CASSLAALPRAMPDTQYF. The chain recombines TRBV5-1 with TRBJ2-3; the D is unclear. Between the trimmed V and J ends, which lost 0 bases and 4 bases, there was a span of 21 bases. CDR3 length: 18 residues. From germline, CDR1 is SGHRS and CDR2 YFSETQ.